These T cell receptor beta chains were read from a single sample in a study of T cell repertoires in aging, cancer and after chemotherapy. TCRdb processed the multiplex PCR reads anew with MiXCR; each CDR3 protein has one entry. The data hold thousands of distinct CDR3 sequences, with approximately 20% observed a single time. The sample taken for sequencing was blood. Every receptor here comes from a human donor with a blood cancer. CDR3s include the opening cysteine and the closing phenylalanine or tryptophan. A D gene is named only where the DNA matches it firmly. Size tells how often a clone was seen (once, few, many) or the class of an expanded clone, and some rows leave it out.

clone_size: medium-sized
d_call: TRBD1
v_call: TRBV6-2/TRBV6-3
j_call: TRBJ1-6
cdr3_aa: CASSYPGQGIWYNSPLHF
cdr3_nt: TGTGCCAGCAGTTATCCGGGACAGGGGATCTGGTATAATTCACCCCTCCACTTT

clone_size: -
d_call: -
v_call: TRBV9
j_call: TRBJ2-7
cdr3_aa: CASSVQWGASSYEQCF
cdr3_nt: TGTGCCAGCAGCGTACAATGGGGGGCAAGCTCCTACGAGCAGTGCTTC

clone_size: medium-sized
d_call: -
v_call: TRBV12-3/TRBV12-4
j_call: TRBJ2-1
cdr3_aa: CATKKTLQGGSEQFF
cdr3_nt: TGTGCCACCAAGAAGACCTTACAGGGGGGGAGTGAGCAGTTCTTC

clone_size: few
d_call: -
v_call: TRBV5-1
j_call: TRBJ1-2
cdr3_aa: CASSLDDRGRYGYTF
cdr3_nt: TGCGCCAGCAGCTTGGACGACAGAGGGCGCTATGGCTACACCTTC

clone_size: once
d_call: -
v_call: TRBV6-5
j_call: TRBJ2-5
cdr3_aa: CASSLTGPGGEETQYF
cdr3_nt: TGTGCCAGCAGTTTGACAGGGCCTGGCGGGGAAGAGACCCAGTACTTC

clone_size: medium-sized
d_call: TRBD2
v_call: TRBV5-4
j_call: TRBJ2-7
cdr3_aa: CASSLGGLAELEQYF
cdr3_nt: TGTGCCAGCAGCTTGGGGGGACTAGCTGAATTAGAGCAGTACTTC

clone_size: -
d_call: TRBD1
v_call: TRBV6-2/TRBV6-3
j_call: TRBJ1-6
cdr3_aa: CASSYSAGQGGANSPLHF
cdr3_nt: TGTGCCAGCAGTTACTCGGCCGGACAGGGAGGGGCGAATTCACCCCTCCACTTT

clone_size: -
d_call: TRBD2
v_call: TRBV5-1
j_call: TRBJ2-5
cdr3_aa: CASSLSGSQETQYF
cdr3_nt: TGCGCCAGCAGCCTTAGCGGGAGCCAAGAGACCCAGTACTTC

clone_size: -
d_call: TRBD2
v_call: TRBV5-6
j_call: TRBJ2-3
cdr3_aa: CASPGGGGPLSTDTQYF
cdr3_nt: TGTGCCAGCCCCGGGGGGGGGGGGCCCTTGAGCACAGATACGCAGTATTTT

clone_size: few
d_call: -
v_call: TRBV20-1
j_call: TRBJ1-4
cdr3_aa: CSARDRRAAEKLFF
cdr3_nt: TGCAGTGCTAGAGATCGGAGGGCAGCTGAAAAACTGTTTTTT

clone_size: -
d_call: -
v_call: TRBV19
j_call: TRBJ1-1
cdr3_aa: CASKQGDGTSF
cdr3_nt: TGTGCCAGCAAACAGGGTGATGGAACCTCGTTT

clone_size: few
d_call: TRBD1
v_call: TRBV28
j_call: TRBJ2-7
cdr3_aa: CASSLVGQGRGEQYF
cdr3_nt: TGTGCCAGCAGTTTAGTAGGACAGGGTAGAGGCGAGCAGTACTTC

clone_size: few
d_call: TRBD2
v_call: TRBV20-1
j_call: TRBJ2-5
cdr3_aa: CSAGTSGGPYQETQYF
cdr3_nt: TGCAGTGCTGGGACTAGCGGGGGGCCGTACCAAGAGACCCAGTACTTC

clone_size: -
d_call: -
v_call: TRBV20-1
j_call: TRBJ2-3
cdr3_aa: CSATYQIGGDTQYF
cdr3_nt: TGCAGTGCGACCTACCAAATAGGGGGAGATACGCAGTATTTT

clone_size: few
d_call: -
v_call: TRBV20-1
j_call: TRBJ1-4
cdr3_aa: CSATQLGRDEKLFF
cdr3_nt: TGCAGTGCCACACAATTAGGACGGGATGAAAAACTGTTTTTT

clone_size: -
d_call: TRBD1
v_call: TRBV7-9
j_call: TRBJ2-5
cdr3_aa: CASSPGTGTETQYF
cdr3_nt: TGTGCCAGCAGTCCCGGGACAGGGACAGAGACCCAGTACTTC

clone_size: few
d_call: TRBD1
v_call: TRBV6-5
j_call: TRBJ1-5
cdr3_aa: CASTAQGAGQPQHF
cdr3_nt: TGTGCCAGCACCGCACAGGGGGCAGGGCAGCCCCAGCATTTT

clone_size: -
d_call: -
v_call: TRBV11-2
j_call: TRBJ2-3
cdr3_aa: CASSSQLADTQYF
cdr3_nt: TGTGCCAGCAGCTCCCAATTGGCAGATACGCAGTATTTT

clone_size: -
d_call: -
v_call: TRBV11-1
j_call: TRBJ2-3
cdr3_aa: CASSWTATDTQYF
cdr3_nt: TGTGCCAGCAGCTGGACTGCCACAGATACGCAGTATTTT

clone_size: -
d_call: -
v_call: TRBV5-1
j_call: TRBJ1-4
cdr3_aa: CASSLEEAYNEKLFF
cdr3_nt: TGCGCCAGCAGCTTGGAGGAGGCGTATAATGAAAAACTGTTTTTT

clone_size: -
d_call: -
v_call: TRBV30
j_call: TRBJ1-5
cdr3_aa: CAWSTLGGKGDQPQHF
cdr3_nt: TGTGCCTGGAGTACCCTGGGGGGGAAGGGAGATCAGCCCCAGCATTTT

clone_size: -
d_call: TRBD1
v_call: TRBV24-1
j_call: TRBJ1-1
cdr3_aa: CATSGDSEAFF
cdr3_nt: TGTGCCACCAGTGGGGACAGTGAAGCTTTCTTT

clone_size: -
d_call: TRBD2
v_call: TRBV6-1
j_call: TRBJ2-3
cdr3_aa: CASSRLAGERDTQYF
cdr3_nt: TGTGCCAGCAGTCGACTAGCGGGTGAGCGAGATACGCAGTATTTT

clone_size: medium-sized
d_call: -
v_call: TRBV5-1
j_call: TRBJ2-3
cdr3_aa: CASSSGTLFSTDTQYF
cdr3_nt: TGCGCCAGCAGCTCCGGGACACTTTTTAGCACAGATACGCAGTATTTT

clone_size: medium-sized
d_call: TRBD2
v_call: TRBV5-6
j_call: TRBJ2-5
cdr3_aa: CASSLVAAGGLSQETQYF
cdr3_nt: TGTGCCAGCAGCTTGGTGGCAGCGGGGGGCCTAAGCCAAGAGACCCAGTACTTC

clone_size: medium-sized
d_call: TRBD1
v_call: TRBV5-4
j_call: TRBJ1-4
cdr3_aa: CASSLGQGNEKLFF
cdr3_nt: TGTGCCAGCAGCCTCGGACAGGGTAACGAAAAACTGTTTTTT

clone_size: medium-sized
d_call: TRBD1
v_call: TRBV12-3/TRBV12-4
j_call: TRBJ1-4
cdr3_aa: CASSTGQGFEKLFF
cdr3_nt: TGTGCCAGCAGTACCGGACAGGGTTTTGAAAAACTGTTTTTT

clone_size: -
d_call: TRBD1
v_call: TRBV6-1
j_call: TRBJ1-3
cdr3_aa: CASMGAGTGGLNTIYF
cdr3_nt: TGTGCCAGCATGGGAGCCGGGACAGGGGGGCTCAACACCATATATTTT

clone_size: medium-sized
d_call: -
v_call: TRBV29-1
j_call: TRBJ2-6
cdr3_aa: CSAPLGVGSGANVLTF
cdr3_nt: TGCAGCGCCCCGTTGGGGGTAGGTTCTGGGGCCAACGTCCTGACTTTC

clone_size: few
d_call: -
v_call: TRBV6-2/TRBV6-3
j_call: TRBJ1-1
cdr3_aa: CASSYGDTRRNFF
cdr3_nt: TGTGCCAGCAGTTACGGGGACACAAGGCGAAATTTCTTT

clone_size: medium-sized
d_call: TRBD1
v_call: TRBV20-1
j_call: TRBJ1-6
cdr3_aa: CSARGTGSFGSPLHF
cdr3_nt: TGCAGTGCTAGGGGGACAGGGTCTTTTGGGTCACCCCTCCACTTT

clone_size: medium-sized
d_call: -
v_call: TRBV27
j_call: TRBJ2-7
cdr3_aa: CASSPSSGSTHEQYF
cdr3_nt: TGTGCCAGCAGTCCCAGCTCAGGGAGCACCCACGAGCAGTACTTC

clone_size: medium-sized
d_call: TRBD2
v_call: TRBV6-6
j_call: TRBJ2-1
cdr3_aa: CASSYRGGLDEQFF
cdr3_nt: TGTGCCAGCAGTTACCGGGGGGGCCTAGATGAGCAGTTCTTC

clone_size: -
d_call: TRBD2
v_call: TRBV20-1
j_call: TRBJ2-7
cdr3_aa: CSASLAGCRSSYEQYF
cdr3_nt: TGCAGTGCTTCACTAGCGGGATGCCGTAGCTCCTACGAGCAGTACTTC

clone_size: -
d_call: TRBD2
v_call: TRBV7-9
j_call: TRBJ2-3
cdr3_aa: CASSFQTSGGDTQYF
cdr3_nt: TGTGCCAGCAGCTTCCAGACTAGCGGGGGGGATACGCAGTATTTT

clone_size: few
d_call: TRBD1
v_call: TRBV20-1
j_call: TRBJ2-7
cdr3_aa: CSARLDRDYEQYF
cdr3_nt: TGCAGTGCTAGACTGGACAGGGACTACGAGCAGTACTTC

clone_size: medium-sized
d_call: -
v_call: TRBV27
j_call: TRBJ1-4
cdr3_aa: CASSLVYRFNEKLFF
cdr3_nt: TGTGCCAGCAGTTTAGTGTACAGATTTAATGAAAAACTGTTTTTT

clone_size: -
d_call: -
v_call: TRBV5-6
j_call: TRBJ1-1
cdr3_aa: CASSVAPAVMNTEAFF
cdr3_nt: TGTGCCAGCAGCGTAGCTCCGGCAGTAATGAACACTGAAGCTTTCTTT

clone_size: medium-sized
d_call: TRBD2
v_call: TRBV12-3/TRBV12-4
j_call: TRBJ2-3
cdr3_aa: CASTETSGDLTDTQYF
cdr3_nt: TGTGCCAGCACCGAGACTAGCGGGGATCTCACAGATACGCAGTATTTT